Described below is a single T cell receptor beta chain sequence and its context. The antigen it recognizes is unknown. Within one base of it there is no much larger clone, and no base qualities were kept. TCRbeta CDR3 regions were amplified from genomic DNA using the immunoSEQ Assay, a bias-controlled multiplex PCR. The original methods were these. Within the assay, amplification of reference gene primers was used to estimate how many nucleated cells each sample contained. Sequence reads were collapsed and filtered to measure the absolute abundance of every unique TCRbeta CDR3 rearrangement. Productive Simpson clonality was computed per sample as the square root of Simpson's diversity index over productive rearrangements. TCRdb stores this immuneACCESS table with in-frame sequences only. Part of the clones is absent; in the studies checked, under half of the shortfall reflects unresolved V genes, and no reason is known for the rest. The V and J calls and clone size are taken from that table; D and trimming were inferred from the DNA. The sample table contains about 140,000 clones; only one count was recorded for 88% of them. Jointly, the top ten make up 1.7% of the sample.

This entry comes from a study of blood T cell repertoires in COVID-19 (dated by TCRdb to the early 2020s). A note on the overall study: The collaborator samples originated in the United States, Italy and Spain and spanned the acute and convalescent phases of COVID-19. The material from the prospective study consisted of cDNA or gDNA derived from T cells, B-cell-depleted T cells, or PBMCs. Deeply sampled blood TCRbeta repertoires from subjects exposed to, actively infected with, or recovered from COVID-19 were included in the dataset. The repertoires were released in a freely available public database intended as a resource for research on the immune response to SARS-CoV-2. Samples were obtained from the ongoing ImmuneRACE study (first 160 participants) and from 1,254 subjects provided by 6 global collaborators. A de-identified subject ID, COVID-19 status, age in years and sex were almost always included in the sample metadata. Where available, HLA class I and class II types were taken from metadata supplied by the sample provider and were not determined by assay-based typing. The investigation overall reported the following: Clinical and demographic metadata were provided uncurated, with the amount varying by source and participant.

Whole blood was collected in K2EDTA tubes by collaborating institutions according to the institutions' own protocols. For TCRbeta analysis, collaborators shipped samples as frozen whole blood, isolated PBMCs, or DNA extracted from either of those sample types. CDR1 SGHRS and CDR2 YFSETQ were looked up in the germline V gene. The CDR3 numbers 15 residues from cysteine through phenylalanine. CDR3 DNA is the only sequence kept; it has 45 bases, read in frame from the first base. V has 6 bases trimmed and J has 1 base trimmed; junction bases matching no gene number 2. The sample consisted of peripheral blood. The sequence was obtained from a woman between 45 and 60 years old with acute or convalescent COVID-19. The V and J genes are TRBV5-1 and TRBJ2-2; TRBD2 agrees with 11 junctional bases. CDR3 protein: CASKGLAENTGELFF. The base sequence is TGCGCCAGCAAGGGACTAGCGGAGAACACCGGGGAGCTGTTTTTT.